This is a list of T cell receptor beta chains from one sample in a study of shared clonotypes between healthy human individuals. TCRdb's copy holds only in-frame clones and misses some; the assay was immunoSEQ multiplex PCR. In the table there are about 490,000 clones, around 80% of which are singletons. Input material: PBMCs. The receptors here all came from a woman between 40 and 55 years old in good health. Some clones in this sample may be carry-over from other donors' samples. Each CDR3 is given with its conserved first and last residue. Fields, in order: J gene, V gene, D gene, CDR3 protein, CDR3 DNA. The D gene is left open where the match is weak.

j_gene: TRBJ1-2
v_gene: TRBV28
d_gene: TRBD1
CDR3aa: CASSFPGGDGYTF
CDR3nt: TGTGCCAGCAGTTTCCCAGGGGGGGATGGCTACACCTTC

j_gene: TRBJ1-1
v_gene: TRBV28
d_gene: TRBD1
CDR3aa: CASSLPDRAGEAFF
CDR3nt: TGTGCCAGCAGTTTACCGGACAGGGCTGGTGAAGCTTTCTTT

j_gene: TRBJ2-3
v_gene: TRBV7-3
d_gene: TRBD2
CDR3aa: CASSLMGRTSGTSTDTQYF
CDR3nt: TGTGCCAGCAGCTTAATGGGCCGGACTAGCGGAACTAGCACAGATACGCAGTATTTT

j_gene: TRBJ2-5
v_gene: TRBV5-6
d_gene: NA
CDR3aa: CASSLAGSETQYF
CDR3nt: TGTGCCAGCAGCTTGGCGGGTTCAGAGACCCAGTACTTC

j_gene: TRBJ2-7
v_gene: TRBV23-1
d_gene: NA
CDR3aa: CASSQGPALSYYEQYF
CDR3nt: TGCGCCAGCAGTCAGGGACCAGCACTATCTTACTACGAGCAGTACTTC

j_gene: TRBJ2-7
v_gene: TRBV6-6
d_gene: TRBD1
CDR3aa: CASRHTGGLAYEQYF
CDR3nt: TGTGCCAGCAGGCACACAGGGGGCCTAGCCTACGAGCAGTACTTC

j_gene: TRBJ1-3
v_gene: TRBV21-1
d_gene: NA
CDR3aa: CASSKALTTLSGNTIYF
CDR3nt: TGTGCCAGCAGCAAAGCACTTACTACGCTCTCTGGAAACACCATATATTTT

j_gene: TRBJ2-2
v_gene: TRBV7-9
d_gene: NA
CDR3aa: CASTKGRAGRTGELFF
CDR3nt: TGTGCCAGCACCAAGGGTCGGGCAGGGAGAACCGGGGAGCTGTTTTTT

j_gene: TRBJ2-7
v_gene: TRBV7-9
d_gene: NA
CDR3aa: CASSWGAGAYEQYF
CDR3nt: TGTGCCAGCAGCTGGGGTGCGGGGGCTTACGAGCAGTACTTC

j_gene: TRBJ2-3
v_gene: TRBV5-1
d_gene: TRBD1
CDR3aa: CASSLGQGFTDTQYF
CDR3nt: TGCGCCAGCAGCTTGGGACAGGGGTTCACAGATACGCAGTATTTT

j_gene: TRBJ2-6
v_gene: TRBV6-1
d_gene: TRBD1
CDR3aa: CASSERARRQGASGANVLTF
CDR3nt: TGTGCCAGCAGTGAAAGGGCGAGAAGACAGGGGGCTTCTGGGGCCAACGTCCTGACTTTC